This T cell receptor beta chain was observed in a study of blood T cell repertoires in COVID-19. Original handling: For nucleated cells, counts were estimated from reference gene primer amplification. Here immunoSEQ multiplex PCR was the method, and the copy in TCRdb shows in-frame clones only, minus some. That table supplies the V and J calls and clone size; D and trimming were determined from the DNA. The data hold 280,000 or so clones, with under 90% observed a single time. Material: PBMCs or T cells enriched from blood (not recorded which). The clonotype was recovered from a woman between 45 and 60 years old who had been exposed to COVID-19.

CDR3 residues: CASNPPAGGANEKLFF. The CDR3 DNA is TGTGCCAGCAACCCCCCCGCCGGGGGGGCGAATGAAAAACTGTTTTTT. The rearrangement uses TRBV5-4 and TRBJ1-4, with TRBD1 as a possible D gene (6 bases). This CDR3 is 16 amino acids long. V lost 6 bases, J lost 5 bases, and 20 bases lay in between. From germline, CDR1 is SGHNT and CDR2 YYREEE (reference sequence).